This T cell receptor (beta chain) originates from a study of T cells in tuberculosis. Study observations and caveats: GEM motif frequencies gave 70% accuracy; the GMM repertoire gave about 87%. Selection depended on which cryopreserved specimens were available.

The CDR3 loop spans 18 amino acids. With V trimmed by 6 bases and J by 0 bases, 11 bases remained unmatched. Germline V gene sequence: CDR1 LGHNA, CDR2 YSLEER. Details on this clone: What it binds is unknown.

Using immunoSEQ multiplex PCR, the repertoire was profiled, and TCRdb retains in-frame clones only, with some absent. This table has about 34,000 clones, approximately 90% appearing once. This rearrangement joins TRBV4-3 to TRBJ2-6; 7 bases are shared with TRBD1. The sample was PBMCs. This receptor was taken from a donor aged 10-29 years with latent tuberculosis or without tuberculosis infection. The CDR3 nucleotides read TGCGCCAGCAGTCCACACCGGGACAGTGCCTCTGGGGCCAACGTCCTGACTTTC. It is translated as CASSPHRDSASGANVLTF.